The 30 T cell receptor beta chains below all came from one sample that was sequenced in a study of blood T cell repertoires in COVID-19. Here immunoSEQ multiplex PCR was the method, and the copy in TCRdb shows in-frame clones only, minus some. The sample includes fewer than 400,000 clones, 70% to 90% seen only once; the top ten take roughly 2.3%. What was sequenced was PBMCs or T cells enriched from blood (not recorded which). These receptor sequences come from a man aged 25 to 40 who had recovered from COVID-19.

This CDR3 reads CAWSIRGLGYNSPLHF. The CDR3 DNA follows: TGTGCCTGGAGTATCAGGGGGCTAGGATATAATTCACCCCTCCACTTT. This chain connects TRBV30 to TRBJ1-6; TRBD1 aligns across 8 bases. The V gene end was trimmed by 2 bases and the J gene end by 4 bases; junction bases not matched to a gene: 7. Germline assignment: CDR1 GTSNPN and CDR2 SVGIG (reference sequence). CDR3 length equals 16 residues. The full variable domain, rest sourced from reference TRBV30 and TRBJ1-6, is SQTIHQWPATLVQPVGSPLSLECTVEGTSNPNLYWYRQAAGRGLQLLFYSVGIGQISSEVPQNLSASRPQDRQFILSSKKLLLSDSGFYLCAWSIRGLGYNSPLHFGNGTRLTVT.

The CDR3 coding sequence is TGTGCCACCAGTGATCCGGGGAGGGGAGGCACTGAAGCTTTCTTT. Amino acids: CATSDPGRGGTEAFF. The chain uses TRBV24-1 and TRBJ1-1, with D tentatively TRBD1 (5 bases). Germline V gene sequence: CDR1 KGHDR, CDR2 SFDVKD. The CDR3 has 15 amino acids. The V and J ends lost 3 bases and 4 bases respectively, with 14 bases between them.

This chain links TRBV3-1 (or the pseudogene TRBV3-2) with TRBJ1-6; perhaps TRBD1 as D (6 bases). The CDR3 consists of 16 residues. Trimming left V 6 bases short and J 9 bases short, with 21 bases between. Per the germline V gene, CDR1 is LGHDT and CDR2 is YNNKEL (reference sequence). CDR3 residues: CASRDRTGSCTSPLHF. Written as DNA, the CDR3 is TGTGCCAGCAGGGATCGAACAGGGTCCTGCACTTCACCCCTCCACTTT.

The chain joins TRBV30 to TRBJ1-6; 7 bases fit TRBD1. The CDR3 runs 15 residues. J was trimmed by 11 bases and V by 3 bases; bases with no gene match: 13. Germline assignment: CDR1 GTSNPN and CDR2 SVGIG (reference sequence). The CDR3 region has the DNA TGTGCCTGGAGCGCGTTTGGCCGGGGGACAGCACCCCTCCACTTT. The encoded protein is CAWSAFGRGTAPLHF. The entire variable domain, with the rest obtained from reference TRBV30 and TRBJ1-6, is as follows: SQTIHQWPATLVQPVGSPLSLECTVEGTSNPNLYWYRQAAGRGLQLLFYSVGIGQISSEVPQNLSASRPQDRQFILSSKKLLLSDSGFYLCAWSAFGRGTAPLHFGNGTRLTVT.

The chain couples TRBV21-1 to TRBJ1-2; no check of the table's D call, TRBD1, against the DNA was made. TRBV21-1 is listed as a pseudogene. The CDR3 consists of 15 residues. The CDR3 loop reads CASSNRQVANYGYTF. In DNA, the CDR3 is TGTGCCAGCAGCAATCGACAGGTAGCTAACTATGGCTACACCTTC.

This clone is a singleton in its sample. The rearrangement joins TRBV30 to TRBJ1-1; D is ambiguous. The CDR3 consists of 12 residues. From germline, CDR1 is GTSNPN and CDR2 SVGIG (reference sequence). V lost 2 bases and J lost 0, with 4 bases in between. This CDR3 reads CAWSFMNTEAFF. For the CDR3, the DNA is TGTGCCTGGAGTTTCATGAACACTGAAGCTTTCTTT. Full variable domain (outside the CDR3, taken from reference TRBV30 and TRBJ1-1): SQTIHQWPATLVQPVGSPLSLECTVEGTSNPNLYWYRQAAGRGLQLLFYSVGIGQISSEVPQNLSASRPQDRQFILSSKKLLLSDSGFYLCAWSFMNTEAFFGQGTRLTVV.

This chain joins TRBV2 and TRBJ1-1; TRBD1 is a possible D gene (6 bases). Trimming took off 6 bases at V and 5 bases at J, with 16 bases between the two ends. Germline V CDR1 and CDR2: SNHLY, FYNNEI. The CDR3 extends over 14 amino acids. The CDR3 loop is CASRGVPDRTEAFF. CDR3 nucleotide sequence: TGTGCCAGCAGGGGGGTCCCAGACAGGACTGAAGCTTTCTTT.

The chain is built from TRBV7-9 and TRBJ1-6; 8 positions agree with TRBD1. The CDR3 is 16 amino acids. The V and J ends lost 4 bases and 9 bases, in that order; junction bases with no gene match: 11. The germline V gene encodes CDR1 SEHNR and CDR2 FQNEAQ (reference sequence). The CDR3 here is CASSYGPGQEVSPLHF. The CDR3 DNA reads TGTGCCAGCAGCTATGGGCCGGGACAGGAGGTTTCACCCCTCCACTTT. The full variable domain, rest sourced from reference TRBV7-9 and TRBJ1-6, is DTGVSQNPRHKITKRGQNVTFRCDPISEHNRLYWYRQTLGQGPEFLTYFQNEAQLEKSRLLSDRFSAERPKGSFSTLEIQRTEQGDSAMYLCASSYGPGQEVSPLHFGNGTRLTVT.

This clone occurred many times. CDR3 amino acids: CASSWNKETGQSSGANVLTF. The DNA of the CDR3 is TGTGCCAGCAGTTGGAATAAGGAGACAGGTCAGAGCTCTGGGGCCAACGTCCTGACTTTC. This chain links TRBV6-7 with TRBJ2-6; maybe TRBD1 (6 bases). TRBV6-7 is flagged as an ORF with uncertain function. V dropped 4 bases and J dropped 0 bases, with 22 bases sitting between them. This CDR3 contains 20 residues.

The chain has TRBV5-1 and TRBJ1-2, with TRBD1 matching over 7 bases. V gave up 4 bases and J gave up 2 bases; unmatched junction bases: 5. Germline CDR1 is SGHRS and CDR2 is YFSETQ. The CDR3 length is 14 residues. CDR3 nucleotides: TGCGCCAGCAGCAAAGAGGGACAGAACTATGGCTACACCTTC. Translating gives CASSKEGQNYGYTF.

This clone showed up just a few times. The CDR3 here is CASSLVDIYGYTF. The CDR3 DNA reads as TGTGCCAGCAGCTTAGTAGACATCTATGGCTACACCTTC. V and J are TRBV7-2 and TRBJ1-2; D gene uncertain. Germline CDR1 reads SGHTA; CDR2 reads FQGNSA. The CDR3 contains 13 residues. Trimming took off 1 base at V and 4 bases at J, with 7 bases between the two ends.

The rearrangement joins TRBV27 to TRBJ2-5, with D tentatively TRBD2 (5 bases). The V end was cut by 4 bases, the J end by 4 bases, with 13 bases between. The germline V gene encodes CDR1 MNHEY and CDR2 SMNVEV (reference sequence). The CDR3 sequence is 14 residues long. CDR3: CASSSTGVRETQYF. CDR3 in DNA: TGTGCCAGCAGTTCGACCGGGGTCAGAGAGACCCAGTACTTC.

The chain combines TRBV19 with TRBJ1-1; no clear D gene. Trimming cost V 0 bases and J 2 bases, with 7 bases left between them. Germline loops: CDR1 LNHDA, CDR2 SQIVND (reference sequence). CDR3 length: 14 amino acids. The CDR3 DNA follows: TGTGCCAGTAGTATAGATCGTTCTAACACTGAAGCTTTCTTT. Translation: CASSIDRSNTEAFF.

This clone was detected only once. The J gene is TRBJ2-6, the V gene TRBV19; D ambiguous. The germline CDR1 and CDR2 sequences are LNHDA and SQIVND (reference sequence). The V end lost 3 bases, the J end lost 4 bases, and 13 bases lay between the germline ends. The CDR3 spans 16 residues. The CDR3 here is CASSIPGKFGANVLTF. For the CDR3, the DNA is TGTGCCAGTAGTATTCCAGGAAAGTTCGGGGCCAACGTCCTGACTTTC.

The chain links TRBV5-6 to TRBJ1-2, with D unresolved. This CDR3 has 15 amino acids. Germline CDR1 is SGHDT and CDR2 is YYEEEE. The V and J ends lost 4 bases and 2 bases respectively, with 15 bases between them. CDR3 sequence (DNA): TGTGCCAGCAGCAAACCTCAGCGGAACAACTATGGCTACACCTTC. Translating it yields CASSKPQRNNYGYTF.

The CDR3 is CASSIASGGANEQFF. In nucleotides, the CDR3 is TGTGCCAGCAGCATCGCTAGCGGGGGGGCCAATGAGCAGTTCTTC. The chain employs TRBV7-2 and TRBJ2-1; 12 bases are a match to TRBD2. This CDR3 has 15 residues. Per the germline V gene, CDR1 is SGHTA and CDR2 is FQGNSA. The V gene end was trimmed by 5 bases and the J gene end by 6 bases; junction bases not matched to a gene: 5.

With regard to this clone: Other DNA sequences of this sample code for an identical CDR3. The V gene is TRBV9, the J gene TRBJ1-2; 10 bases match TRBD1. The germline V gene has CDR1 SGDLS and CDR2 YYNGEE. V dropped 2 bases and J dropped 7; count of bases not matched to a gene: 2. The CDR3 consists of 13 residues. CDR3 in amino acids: CASSVGTGVGYTF. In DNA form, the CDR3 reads TGTGCCAGCAGCGTGGGGACAGGGGTTGGCTACACCTTC.

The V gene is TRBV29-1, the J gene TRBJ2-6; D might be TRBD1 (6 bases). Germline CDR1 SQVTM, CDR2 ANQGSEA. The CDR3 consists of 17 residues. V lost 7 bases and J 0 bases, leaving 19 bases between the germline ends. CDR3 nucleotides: TGCAGCGCACGTCTCCAGACAGGCCTCTCTGGGGCCAACGTCCTGACTTTC. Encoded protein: CSARLQTGLSGANVLTF.

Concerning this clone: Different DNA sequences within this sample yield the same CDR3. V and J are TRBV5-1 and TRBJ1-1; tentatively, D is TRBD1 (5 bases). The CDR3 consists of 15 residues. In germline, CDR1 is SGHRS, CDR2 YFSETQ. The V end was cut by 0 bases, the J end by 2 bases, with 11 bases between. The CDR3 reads CASSLGQGGNTEAFF. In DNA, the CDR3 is TGCGCCAGCAGCTTGGGTCAGGGTGGAAACACTGAAGCTTTCTTT.

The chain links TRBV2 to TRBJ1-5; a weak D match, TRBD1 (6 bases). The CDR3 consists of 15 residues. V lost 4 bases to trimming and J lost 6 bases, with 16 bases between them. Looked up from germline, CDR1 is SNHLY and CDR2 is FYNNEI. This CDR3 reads CASSAPGRGAQPQHF. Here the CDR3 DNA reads TGTGCCAGCAGTGCCCCAGGGAGGGGGGCTCAGCCCCAGCATTTT.

This CDR3 is CASSPPIGQGTRSGNTIYF. Here the CDR3 DNA reads TGTGCCAGCAGCCCCCCCATAGGACAGGGAACACGCTCTGGAAACACCATATATTTT. The chain employs TRBV11-2 and TRBJ1-3; the match to TRBD1 covers 8 bases. The J segment lost 0 bases and the V segment lost 5 bases, leaving 15 bases of the junction unmatched. Germline CDR1 reads SGHAT; CDR2 reads FQNNGV. CDR3 length: 19 residues.

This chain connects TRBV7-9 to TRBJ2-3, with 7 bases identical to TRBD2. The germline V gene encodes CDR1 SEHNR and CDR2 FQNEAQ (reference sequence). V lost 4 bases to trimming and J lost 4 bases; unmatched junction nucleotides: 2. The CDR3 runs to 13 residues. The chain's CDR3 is CASSSGGSDTQYF. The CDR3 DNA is TGTGCCAGCAGCTCCGGGGGGTCAGATACGCAGTATTTT. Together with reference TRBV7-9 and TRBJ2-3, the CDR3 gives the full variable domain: DTGVSQNPRHKITKRGQNVTFRCDPISEHNRLYWYRQTLGQGPEFLTYFQNEAQLEKSRLLSDRFSAERPKGSFSTLEIQRTEQGDSAMYLCASSSGGSDTQYFGPGTRLTVL.

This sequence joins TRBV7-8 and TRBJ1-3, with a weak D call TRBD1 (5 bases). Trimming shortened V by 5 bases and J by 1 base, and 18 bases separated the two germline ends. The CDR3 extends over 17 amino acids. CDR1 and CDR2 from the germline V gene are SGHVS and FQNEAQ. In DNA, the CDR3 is TGTGCCAGCAGCCCATGGTCAGGGCCACAATCTGGAAACACCATATATTTT. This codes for CASSPWSGPQSGNTIYF. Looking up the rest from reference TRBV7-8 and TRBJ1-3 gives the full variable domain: GAGVSQSPRYKVAKRGQDVALRCDPISGHVSLFWYQQALGQGPEFLTYFQNEAQLDKSGLPSDRFFAERPEGSVSTLKIQRTQQEDSAVYLCASSPWSGPQSGNTIYFGEGSWLTVV.

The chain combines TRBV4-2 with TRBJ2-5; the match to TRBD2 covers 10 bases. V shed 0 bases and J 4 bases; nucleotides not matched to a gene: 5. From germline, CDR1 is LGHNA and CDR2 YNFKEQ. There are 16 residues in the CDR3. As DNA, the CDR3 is TGTGCCAGCAGCCAAGAGGCTAGCGGGGGCGGAGAGACCCAGTACTTC. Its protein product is CASSQEASGGGETQYF.

DNA for the CDR3: TGTGCCACCAACTTAGGACAGGGGTACAATGAGCAGTTCTTC. Translation: CATNLGQGYNEQFF. The genes are TRBV27 and TRBJ2-1; 9 bases line up with TRBD1. This CDR3 contains 14 residues. Looked up from germline, CDR1 is MNHEY and CDR2 is SMNVEV (reference sequence). The V segment lost 10 bases and the J segment 4 bases; nucleotides outside the gene matches: 8.

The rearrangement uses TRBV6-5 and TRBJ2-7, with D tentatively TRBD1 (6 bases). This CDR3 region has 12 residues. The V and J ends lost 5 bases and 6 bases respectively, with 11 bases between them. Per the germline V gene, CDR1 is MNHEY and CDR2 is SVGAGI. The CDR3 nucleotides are TGTGCCAGCAGTAAAACAGGGTTCGAGCAGTACTTC. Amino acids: CASSKTGFEQYF.

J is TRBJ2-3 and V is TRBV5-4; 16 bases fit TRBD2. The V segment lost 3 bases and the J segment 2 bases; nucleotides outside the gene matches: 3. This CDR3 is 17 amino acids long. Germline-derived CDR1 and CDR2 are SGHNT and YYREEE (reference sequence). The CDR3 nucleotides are TGTGCCAGCAGCTCGGGACTAGCGGGGGGGGCCACAGATACGCAGTATTTT. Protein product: CASSSGLAGGATDTQYF.

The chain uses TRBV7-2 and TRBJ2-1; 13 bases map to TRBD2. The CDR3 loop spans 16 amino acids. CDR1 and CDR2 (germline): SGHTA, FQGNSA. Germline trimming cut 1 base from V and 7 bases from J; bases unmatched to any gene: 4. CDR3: CASSLVRTSGGNEQFF. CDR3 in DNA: TGTGCCAGCAGCTTAGTGAGGACTAGCGGGGGAAATGAGCAGTTCTTC.

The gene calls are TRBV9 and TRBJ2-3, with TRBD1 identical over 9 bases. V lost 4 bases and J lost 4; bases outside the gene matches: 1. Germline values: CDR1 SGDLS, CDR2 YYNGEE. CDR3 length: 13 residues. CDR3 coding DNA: TGTGCCAGCAGCAGGGACAGGGCAGATACGCAGTATTTT. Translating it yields CASSRDRADTQYF.

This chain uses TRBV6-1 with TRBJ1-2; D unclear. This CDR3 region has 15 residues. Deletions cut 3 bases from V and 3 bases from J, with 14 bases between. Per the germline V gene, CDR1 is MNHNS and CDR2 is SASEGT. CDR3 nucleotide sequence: TGTGCCAGCAGTGATCCCAGGACTTATCACTATGGCTACACCTTC. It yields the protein CASSDPRTYHYGYTF.